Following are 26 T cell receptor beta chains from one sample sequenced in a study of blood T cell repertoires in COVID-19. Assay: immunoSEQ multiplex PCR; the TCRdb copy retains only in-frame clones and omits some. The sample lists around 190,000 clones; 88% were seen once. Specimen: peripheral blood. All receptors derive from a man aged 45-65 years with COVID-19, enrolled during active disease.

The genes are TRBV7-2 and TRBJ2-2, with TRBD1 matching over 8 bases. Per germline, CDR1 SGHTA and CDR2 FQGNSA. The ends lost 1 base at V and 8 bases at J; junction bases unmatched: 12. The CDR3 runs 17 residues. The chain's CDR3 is CASSLVGQGISGGELFF. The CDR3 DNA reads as TGTGCCAGCAGCTTAGTTGGACAGGGAATTTCCGGTGGGGAGCTGTTTTTT. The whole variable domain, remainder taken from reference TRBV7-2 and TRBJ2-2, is GAGVSQSPSNKVTEKGKDVELRCDPISGHTALYWYRQSLGQGLEFLIYFQGNSAPDKSGLPSDRFSAERTGGSVSTLTIQRTQQEDSAVYLCASSLVGQGISGGELFFGEGSRLTVL.

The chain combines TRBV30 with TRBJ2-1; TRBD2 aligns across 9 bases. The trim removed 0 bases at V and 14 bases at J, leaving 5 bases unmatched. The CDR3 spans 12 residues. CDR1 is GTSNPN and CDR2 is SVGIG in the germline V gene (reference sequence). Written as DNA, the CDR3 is TGTGCCTGGAGTGTGTTAGCGGGAGTAGAGTTCTTC. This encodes CAWSVLAGVEFF. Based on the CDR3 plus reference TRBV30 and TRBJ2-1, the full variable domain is SQTIHQWPATLVQPVGSPLSLECTVEGTSNPNLYWYRQAAGRGLQLLFYSVGIGQISSEVPQNLSASRPQDRQFILSSKKLLLSDSGFYLCAWSVLAGVEFFGPGTRLTVL.

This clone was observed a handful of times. The CDR3 spells CASSYALAREQFF. The DNA for the CDR3 is TGTGCCAGCAGTTACGCGCTAGCTAGAGAGCAGTTCTTC. The rearrangement uses TRBV6-5 and TRBJ2-1; maybe TRBD2 (5 bases). CDR1 is MNHEY and CDR2 is SVGAGI in the germline V gene. The CDR3 length is 13 residues. Deletions cut 2 bases from V and 10 bases from J, with 12 bases between.

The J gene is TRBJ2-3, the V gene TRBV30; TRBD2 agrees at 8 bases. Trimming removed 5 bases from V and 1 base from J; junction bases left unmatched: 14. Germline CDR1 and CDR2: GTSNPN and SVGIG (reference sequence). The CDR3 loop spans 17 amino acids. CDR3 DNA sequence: TGTGCCTGGGTCGATCGCGGCTTGCGGGGGGGCACAGATACGCAGTATTTT. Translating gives CAWVDRGLRGGTDTQYF.

This chain's CDR3 is CASSMRRDRSGNTIYF. In nucleotides, the CDR3 is TGTGCCAGCAGCATGAGAAGGGACAGGTCTGGAAACACCATATATTTT. The genes are TRBV7-3 and TRBJ1-3; 8 bases align to TRBD1. CDR3 length: 16 amino acids. Germline trimming cut 5 bases from V and 1 base from J; bases unmatched to any gene: 7. Germline lookup yields CDR1 SGHTA and CDR2 FQGTGA. The full variable domain, its missing parts supplied by reference TRBV7-3 and TRBJ1-3, is GAGVSQTPSNKVTEKGKYVELRCDPISGHTALYWYRQSLGQGPEFLIYFQGTGAADDSGLPNDRFFAVRPEGSVSTLKIQRTERGDSAVYLCASSMRRDRSGNTIYFGEGSWLTVV.

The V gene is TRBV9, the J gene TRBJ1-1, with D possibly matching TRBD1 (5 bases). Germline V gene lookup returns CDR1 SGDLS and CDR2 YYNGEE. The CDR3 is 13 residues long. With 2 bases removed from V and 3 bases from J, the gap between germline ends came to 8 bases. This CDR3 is CASSVGTDTEAFF. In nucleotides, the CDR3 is TGTGCCAGCAGCGTCGGGACTGACACTGAAGCTTTCTTT.

The CDR3 reads CASSLDGLARHNEQFF. DNA for the CDR3: TGTGCCAGCAGCTTGGATGGACTAGCGCGTCACAATGAGCAGTTCTTC. V and J are TRBV5-6 and TRBJ2-1, with 9 bases fitting TRBD2. Trimming removed 0 bases from V and 5 bases from J; junction bases left unmatched: 6. This CDR3 comprises 16 residues. Germline V gene lookup returns CDR1 SGHDT and CDR2 YYEEEE.

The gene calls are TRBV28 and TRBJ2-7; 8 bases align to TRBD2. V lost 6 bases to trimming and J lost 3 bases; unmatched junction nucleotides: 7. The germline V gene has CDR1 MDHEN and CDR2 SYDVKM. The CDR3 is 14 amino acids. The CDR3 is CASRKTSGIYEQYF. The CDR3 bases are TGTGCCAGCAGAAAAACTAGCGGAATCTACGAGCAGTACTTC.

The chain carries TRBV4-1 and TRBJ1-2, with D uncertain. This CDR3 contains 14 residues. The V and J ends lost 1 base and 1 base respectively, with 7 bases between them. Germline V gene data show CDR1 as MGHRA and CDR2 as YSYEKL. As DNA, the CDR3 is TGCGCCAGCAGCCAAGTGCCAGTTAACTATGGCTACACCTTC. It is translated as CASSQVPVNYGYTF.

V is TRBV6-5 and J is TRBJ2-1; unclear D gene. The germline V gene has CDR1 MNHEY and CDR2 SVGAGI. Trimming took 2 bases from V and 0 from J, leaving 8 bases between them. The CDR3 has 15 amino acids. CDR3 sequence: CASSYRVSSYNEQFF. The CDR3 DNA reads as TGTGCCAGCAGTTACCGTGTCAGCTCCTACAATGAGCAGTTCTTC.

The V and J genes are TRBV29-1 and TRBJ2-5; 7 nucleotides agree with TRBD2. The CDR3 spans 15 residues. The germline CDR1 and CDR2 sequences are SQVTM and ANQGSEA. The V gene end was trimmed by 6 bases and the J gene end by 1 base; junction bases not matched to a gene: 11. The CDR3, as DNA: TGCAGCGTAGAAAGGGGCGGCGGGGGCCAAGAGACCCAGTACTTC. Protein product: CSVERGGGGQETQYF.

As DNA, the CDR3 is TGTGCTAGTGGTTTGTTAGGTCGGCCAGGGGGCTACGAGCAGTACTTC. Amino acid sequence: CASGLLGRPGGYEQYF. V is TRBV12-5 and J is TRBJ2-7, with 7 bases identical to TRBD1. J lost 3 bases, V lost 2 bases, and 10 bases had no gene match. This CDR3 contains 16 residues. Germline loops: CDR1 LGHNT, CDR2 FRNRAP.

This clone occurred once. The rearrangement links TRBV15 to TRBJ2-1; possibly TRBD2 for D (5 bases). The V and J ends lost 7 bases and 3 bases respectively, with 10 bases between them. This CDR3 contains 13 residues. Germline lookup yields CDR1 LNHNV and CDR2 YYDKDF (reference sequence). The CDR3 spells CATKREFYNEQFF. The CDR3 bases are TGTGCCACCAAAAGGGAGTTCTACAATGAGCAGTTCTTC.

The CDR3 region has the DNA TGTGCCAGCAGCCGGGGACTACAAGAGACCCAGTACTTC. Translating gives CASSRGLQETQYF. The chain joins TRBV5-4 to TRBJ2-5; 7 positions agree with TRBD2. The ends lost 4 bases at V and 2 bases at J; junction bases unmatched: 2. Germline lookup yields CDR1 SGHNT and CDR2 YYREEE (reference sequence). The CDR3 has 13 amino acids.

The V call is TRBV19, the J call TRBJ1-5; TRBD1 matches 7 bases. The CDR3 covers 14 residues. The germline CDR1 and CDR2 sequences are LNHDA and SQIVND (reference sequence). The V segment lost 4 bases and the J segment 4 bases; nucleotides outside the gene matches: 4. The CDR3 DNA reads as TGTGCCAGTAGTACCCCGGGACAGAATCAGCCCCAGCATTTT. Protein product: CASSTPGQNQPQHF. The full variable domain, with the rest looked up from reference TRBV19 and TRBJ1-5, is DGGITQSPKYLFRKEGQNVTLSCEQNLNHDAMYWYRQDPGQGLRLIYYSQIVNDFQKGDIAEGYSVSREKKESFPLTVTSAQKNPTAFYLCASSTPGQNQPQHFGDGTRLSIL.

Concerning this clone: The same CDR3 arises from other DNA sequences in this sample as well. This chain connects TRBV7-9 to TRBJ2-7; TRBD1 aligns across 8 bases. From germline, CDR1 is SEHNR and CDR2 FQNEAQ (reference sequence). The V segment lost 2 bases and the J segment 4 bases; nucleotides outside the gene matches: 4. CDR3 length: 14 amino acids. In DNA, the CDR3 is TGTGCCAGCAGCTTACGGGACAGGAGTTACGAGCAGTACTTC. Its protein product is CASSLRDRSYEQYF.

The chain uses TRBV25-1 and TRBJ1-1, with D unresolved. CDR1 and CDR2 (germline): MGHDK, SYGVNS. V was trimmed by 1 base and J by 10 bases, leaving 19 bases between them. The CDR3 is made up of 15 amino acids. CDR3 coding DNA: TGTGCCAGCAGTGAATTGATAGGACCCTCCCGGGGAGCTTTCTTT. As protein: CASSELIGPSRGAFF. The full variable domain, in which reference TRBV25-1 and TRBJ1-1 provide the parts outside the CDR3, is EADIYQTPRYLVIGTGKKITLECSQTMGHDKMYWYQQDPGMELHLIHYSYGVNSTEKGDLSSESTVSRIRTEHFPLTLESARPSHTSQYLCASSELIGPSRGAFFGQGTRLTVV.

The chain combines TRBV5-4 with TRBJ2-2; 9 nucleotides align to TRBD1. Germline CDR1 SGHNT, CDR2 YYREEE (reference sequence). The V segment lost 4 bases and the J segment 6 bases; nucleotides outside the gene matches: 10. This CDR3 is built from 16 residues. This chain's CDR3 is CASSHPGQGSSGELFF. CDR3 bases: TGTGCCAGCAGCCACCCGGGACAGGGATCTTCCGGGGAGCTGTTTTTT.

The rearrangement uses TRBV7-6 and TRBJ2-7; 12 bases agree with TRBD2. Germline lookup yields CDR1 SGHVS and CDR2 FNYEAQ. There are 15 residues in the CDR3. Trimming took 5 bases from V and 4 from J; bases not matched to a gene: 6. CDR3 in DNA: TGTGCCAGCAGCCCCTCACTAGCGGGGGGTTACGAGCAGTACTTC. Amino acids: CASSPSLAGGYEQYF.

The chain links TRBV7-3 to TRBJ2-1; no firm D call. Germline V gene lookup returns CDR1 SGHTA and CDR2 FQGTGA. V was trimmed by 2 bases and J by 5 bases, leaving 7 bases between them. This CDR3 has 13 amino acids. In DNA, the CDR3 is TGTGCCAGCAGCTTATTACGAGACAATGAGCAGTTCTTC. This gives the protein CASSLLRDNEQFF.

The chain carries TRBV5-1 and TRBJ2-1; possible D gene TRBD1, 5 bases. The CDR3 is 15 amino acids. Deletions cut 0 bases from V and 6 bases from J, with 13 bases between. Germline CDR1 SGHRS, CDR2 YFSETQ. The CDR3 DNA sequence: TGCGCCAGCAGCTTGGAGGCAGGGTTGTTCAATGAGCAGTTCTTC. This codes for CASSLEAGLFNEQFF.

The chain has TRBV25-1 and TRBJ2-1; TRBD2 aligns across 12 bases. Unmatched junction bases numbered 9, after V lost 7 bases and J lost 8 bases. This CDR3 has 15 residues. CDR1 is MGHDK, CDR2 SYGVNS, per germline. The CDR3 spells CASTGLAGLADEQFF. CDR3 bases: TGTGCCAGCACCGGACTAGCGGGACTGGCAGATGAGCAGTTCTTC.

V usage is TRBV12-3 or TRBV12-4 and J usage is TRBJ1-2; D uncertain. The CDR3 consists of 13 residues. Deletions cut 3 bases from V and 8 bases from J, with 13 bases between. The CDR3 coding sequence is TGTGCCAGCAGTTTTGTTGGCAGGAAGGGCTACACCTTC. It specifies CASSFVGRKGYTF.

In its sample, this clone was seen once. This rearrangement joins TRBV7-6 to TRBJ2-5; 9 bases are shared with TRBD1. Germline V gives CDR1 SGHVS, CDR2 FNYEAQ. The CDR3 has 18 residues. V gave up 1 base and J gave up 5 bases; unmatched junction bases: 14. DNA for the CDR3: TGTGCCAGCAGCTTAGGACCCCGGACAGGGGCGATATGGGAGACCCAGTACTTC. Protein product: CASSLGPRTGAIWETQYF.

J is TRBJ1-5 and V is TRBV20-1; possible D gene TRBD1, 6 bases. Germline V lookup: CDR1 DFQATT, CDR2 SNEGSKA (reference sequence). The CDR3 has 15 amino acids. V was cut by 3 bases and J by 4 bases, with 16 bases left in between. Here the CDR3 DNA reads TGCAGTGCTAGTCGGTCCAGGGGAGGGAATCAGCCCCAGCATTTT. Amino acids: CSASRSRGGNQPQHF.

The CDR3 nucleotides read TGTGCCAGCAGCCATGGGGACAGCTGCCCTCTAGCCAAAAACATTCAGTACTTC. It encodes CASSHGDSCPLAKNIQYF. This chain joins TRBV21-1 and TRBJ2-4; the tabulated D call, TRBD1, remains unverified against the DNA. TRBV21-1 is designated a pseudogene. The CDR3 sequence is 18 residues long.